What follows describes a single T cell receptor beta chain. Antigen unknown. Investigators reverse transcribed all isolated RNA, so they sequenced expressed TCRB transcripts. TCRdb's copy holds only in-frame clones and misses some; the assay was immunoSEQ multiplex PCR. The sample carries approximately 600,000 clones, 9.5% to 15% recorded once. This sample is drawn from a study of beta chain features in type 1 diabetes. Overall study context: No patient-donor differences in age, gender, total cells or subset yield. The study, taken as a whole, reports: Among patients with Type 1 diabetes, TCRB CDR3s were moderately but significantly shorter in every one of the four CD4+ subsets. An over-representation of cells with high TCR expression could result from cDNA sequencing. Researchers could not determine here whether HLA type influences TCRB rearrangement.

Per germline, CDR1 SGHTA and CDR2 FQGNSA. V lost 7 bases and J 6 bases, leaving 22 bases between the germline ends. There are 16 residues in the CDR3. The J gene is TRBJ2-1, the V gene TRBV7-2; D tentatively fits TRBD1 or TRBD2 (5 bases each). The sequenced sample was naive CD4+ T cells from blood. The sequence was collected from a man aged 30 to 45 with type 1 diabetes. This CDR3 is CASIPRLGVPFNEQFF. The DNA of the CDR3 is TGTGCCAGCATCCCCCGCTTGGGGGTTCCCTTCAATGAGCAGTTCTTC.